This is a list of T cell receptor beta chains from one sample in a study of OX40 agonist ivuxolimab in advanced cancers. Repertoires were generated with immunoSEQ multiplex PCR, while TCRdb's copy carries only in-frame clones and drops some. The sample lists 35,000 to 40,000 clones; about 80% were seen once. This material consisted of CD4+ or CD8+ T cells sorted from blood, taken in a trial of the OX40 agonist ivuxolimab. The receptor set was obtained from an adult with an advanced solid tumor such as melanoma, head and neck, liver or kidney cancer. Both conserved end residues are part of each CDR3. Fields, in order: D gene, V gene, clone size, J gene, CDR3 DNA, CDR3 protein. The D gene is left open where the match is weak. The size of a clone is reported for some rows only, either as once, few or many, or as a class for expanded clones.

d_call: NA; v_call: TRBV5-1; clone_size: few; j_call: TRBJ2-1; cdr3_nt: TGCGCCAGCAGCACCTCGACAGTCTCCTACAATGAGCAGTTCTTC; cdr3_aa: CASSTSTVSYNEQFF
d_call: TRBD1; v_call: TRBV9; clone_size: NA; j_call: TRBJ2-1; cdr3_nt: TGTGCCAGCAGCGTTACAGGGGGTGAATACAATGAGCAGTTCTTC; cdr3_aa: CASSVTGGEYNEQFF
d_call: TRBD2; v_call: TRBV20-1; clone_size: NA; j_call: TRBJ2-7; cdr3_nt: TGCAGCGGGAGGGCGACCTACGAGCAGTACTTC; cdr3_aa: CSGRATYEQYF
d_call: NA; v_call: TRBV6-5; clone_size: NA; j_call: TRBJ2-7; cdr3_nt: TGTGCCAGCAGTTACCGACAAGGGCCCTCCTACGAGCAGTACTTC; cdr3_aa: CASSYRQGPSYEQYF
d_call: NA; v_call: TRBV30; clone_size: NA; j_call: TRBJ1-5; cdr3_nt: TGTGCCTGGAGTGTGGATAGCAATCAGCCCCAGCATTTT; cdr3_aa: CAWSVDSNQPQHF
d_call: NA; v_call: TRBV5-1; clone_size: NA; j_call: TRBJ1-2; cdr3_nt: TGCGCCAGCAGCTTTGTCTCGACAGGCGCCCCATCTAACTATGGCTACACCTTC; cdr3_aa: CASSFVSTGAPSNYGYTF
d_call: TRBD1; v_call: TRBV13; clone_size: NA; j_call: TRBJ2-7; cdr3_nt: TGTGCCAGCAGCCGCCCCCGGGACAGGGGGTACAACGAGCAGTACTTC; cdr3_aa: CASSRPRDRGYNEQYF
d_call: NA; v_call: TRBV5-4; clone_size: NA; j_call: TRBJ2-7; cdr3_nt: TGTGCCAGCAGCAGGGGGACTACTATGACCTACGAGCAGTACTTC; cdr3_aa: CASSRGTTMTYEQYF
d_call: NA; v_call: TRBV27; clone_size: NA; j_call: TRBJ1-1; cdr3_nt: TGTGCCAGCAGTTTAGGGACTGAAGCTTTCTTT; cdr3_aa: CASSLGTEAFF
d_call: TRBD2; v_call: TRBV29-1; clone_size: NA; j_call: TRBJ2-5; cdr3_nt: TGCAGCGTTGACGGACTAGCGGGAGGGGGCCAGGGAGAGACCCAGTACTTC; cdr3_aa: CSVDGLAGGGQGETQYF
d_call: NA; v_call: TRBV10-3; clone_size: NA; j_call: TRBJ2-6; cdr3_nt: TGTGCCATCAGTGAGCCCCGCGCGGCCAACGTCCTGACTTTC; cdr3_aa: CAISEPRAANVLTF
d_call: NA; v_call: TRBV19; clone_size: few; j_call: TRBJ1-5; cdr3_nt: TGTGCCAGTAGTATAGTTCCATCCGGGACCCAGTGGCCCCAGCATTTT; cdr3_aa: CASSIVPSGTQWPQHF